This TCR beta chain came from a study of blood T cells in healthy people across ages. Broader study findings: Long-lived donors carried more naive CD4+ cells and greater diversity than aged donors. Measured against age, TCR beta diversity per million T cells decreased in a roughly linear manner.

Between the trimmed V and J ends, which lost 3 bases and 3 bases, there was a span of 15 bases. The CDR3 is 16 amino acids. Ranging in age from roughly 6 to 95, the donors were healthy Caucasian individuals from Russia. Isolating PBMCs gave at least 7 million of these cells per sample. Concerning this clonotype itself: Its matching antigen is unknown.

The authors ran a second PCR of about 7 to 11 cycles using a sample-barcoded 5' primer and a J-beta primer mix. MiXCR, run by TCRdb on the 5' RACE reads, gives a single entry per CDR3 protein. The sample holds 780,000 or so distinct CDR3 sequences, roughly 50% seen once. What was sequenced was blood. The TCR was taken from a man in his forties in good health. V gene TRBV12-3 or TRBV12-4 combines with J gene TRBJ1-5, with D possibly being TRBD1 (5 bases). The CDR3 sequence: CASSLGGGFYNQPQHF. Here the CDR3 DNA reads TGTGCCAGCAGTTTGGGCGGGGGATTCTACAATCAGCCCCAGCATTTT.